These T cell receptor beta chains were read from a single sample in a study of vaccination and CD4 T cells after COVID-19. What these receptors recognize is not known. A single record per CDR3 protein comes from TCRdb applying MiXCR to the PCR reads. The sample holds about 13,000 distinct CDR3 sequences, about 45% seen once. The sample taken for sequencing was CD4+ T cells from blood, cultured in vitro. Every receptor here comes from a human donor who had recovered from COVID-19. Both conserved end residues are part of each CDR3. Fields, in order: CDR3 length, J gene, V gene, CDR3 protein.

16	TRBJ2-5	TRBV6-5	CASSYSALAGGETQYF
18	TRBJ2-2	TRBV6-2/TRBV6-3	CASSYQPWTGTNTGELFF
19	TRBJ2-3	TRBV9	CASSVALGTGGVGTDTQYF
14	TRBJ2-7	TRBV20-1	CSAREPTGGYEQYF
15	TRBJ1-2	TRBV6-1	CASSRGQDRLGGYTF
15	TRBJ2-7	TRBV19	CASSSPLVGAVEQYF
14	TRBJ1-2	TRBV2	CASRVERGDYGYTF
15	TRBJ2-7	TRBV3-1	CASSPGMDTFDEQYF
14	TRBJ2-3	TRBV7-3	CASSSSGRADTQYF
12	TRBJ1-1	TRBV28	CASSPGGRKAFF
16	TRBJ2-3	TRBV7-9	CASILKGSISTDTQYF
14	TRBJ2-3	TRBV7-2	CASSSTQGTDTQYF
13	TRBJ1-2	TRBV20-1	CSASGGANYGYTF
15	TRBJ1-2	TRBV28	CASRTLQQGAQGYTF
15	TRBJ1-3	TRBV20-1	CSARRRVPAGNTIYF
13	TRBJ2-3	TRBV20-1	CSGVAGYTDTQYF
14	TRBJ2-2	TRBV3-1	CASADRGPTGELFF
13	TRBJ2-1	TRBV25-1	CASSVTGHDEQFF
17	TRBJ2-3	TRBV19	CASSSDRDLFSTDTQYF
13	TRBJ1-2	TRBV27	CASSYRGSGGYTF
19	TRBJ2-7	TRBV7-4	CACRPMGLLHLKRIYEQYF
15	TRBJ2-1	TRBV5-4	CASSLTRGSYNEQFF
15	TRBJ2-5	TRBV20-1	CSARIPGLSPQAQYF
14	TRBJ2-7	TRBV12-3/TRBV12-4	CASSHTLGGSEQYF
16	TRBJ2-2	TRBV12-3/TRBV12-4	CASSLGLAGGRGELFF
16	TRBJ2-5	TRBV20-1	CSARAFGDTGRETQYF
16	TRBJ2-5	TRBV20-1	CSALGGEGRVEETQYF
14	TRBJ1-2	TRBV28	CASSPGTGVVGYTF
16	TRBJ2-1	TRBV7-2	CASSLALGSDSNEQFF
14	TRBJ2-6	TRBV19	CASAEAAGANVLTF
10	TRBJ2-5	TRBV20-1	CSAHRETQYF
14	TRBJ1-6	TRBV9	CASSPGTNNSPLHF
12	TRBJ1-2	TRBV7-9	CASSAGTTGYTF
16	TRBJ1-5	TRBV6-1	CASSRETGGNNQPQHF
12	TRBJ2-5	TRBV7-2	CASSLVTETQYF
13	TRBJ1-1	TRBV20-1	CSASGGLGVVAFF
13	TRBJ1-5	TRBV6-2/TRBV6-3	CASTNRGAQPQHF
13	TRBJ1-2	TRBV6-1	CAIRQGADYGYTF
18	TRBJ2-3	TRBV4-3	CASSQGPFFTVGTDTQYF
15	TRBJ2-3	TRBV18	CASSSSGQRTDTQYF
15	TRBJ1-4	TRBV15	CATQPRRTANEKLFF
15	TRBJ1-5	TRBV15	CATSRVIGGGQPQHF
14	TRBJ2-2	TRBV6-5	CASSYSWSAGELFF
17	TRBJ2-1	TRBV3-1	CASSPPGEAGPVHEQFF
16	TRBJ1-6	TRBV6-1	CASRLETGNGGSPLHF
12	TRBJ2-4	TRBV30	CAWSFRVNIQYF
14	TRBJ2-5	TRBV9	CASSREGSRETQYF
16	TRBJ1-6	TRBV6-1	CASADLPSSYNSPLHF
15	TRBJ2-3	TRBV7-9	CASSLRQGAADTQYF
15	TRBJ2-7	TRBV7-6	CASSLSVMSSYEQYF
15	TRBJ1-2	TRBV19	CASSRGQGGSYGYTF
14	TRBJ2-5	TRBV5-1	CASSLENLGETQYF
16	TRBJ2-5	TRBV30	CAWTKKLAGPQETQYF
15	TRBJ2-1	TRBV2	CASSPDRGSYNEQFF